This is a list of T cell receptor beta chains from one sample in a study of long-term antiretroviral therapy in people with HIV. Measured with immunoSEQ multiplex PCR; TCRdb has only the in-frame clones, and not every one. The top ten hold about 7% of the sample, which has about 14,000 clones, around 80% seen once. The material was unsorted PBMCs, obtained 0.4 years after starting antiretroviral therapy. Receptor source: a man aged 25 to 40 with HIV. The CDR3 runs from the conserved cysteine through the conserved F or W. A D gene is named only where the DNA matches it firmly.

V gene,J gene,D gene,CDR3 protein
TRBV5-6,TRBJ1-1,.,CASSSSRWEAFF
TRBV6-4,TRBJ1-1,TRBD1,CASSEGTGGTEAFF
TRBV4-3,TRBJ2-1,.,CASSQAWGISHNEQFF
TRBV5-1,TRBJ1-2,.,CASSSPLEANYGYTF
TRBV7-3,TRBJ2-5,.,CASSLSGDQETQYF
TRBV27,TRBJ2-2,TRBD2,CASRLAATGELFF
TRBV27,TRBJ2-2,.,CASSFVGSNTGELFF
TRBV2,TRBJ2-2,.,CASSERHTGELFF
TRBV30,TRBJ2-7,TRBD2,CAWVEASGTYEQYF
TRBV27,TRBJ1-5,TRBD1,CASSSGTDVTQPQHF
TRBV15,TRBJ1-3,.,CATSRDWGVGNTIYF
TRBV28,TRBJ1-1,.,CASRGNTEAFF
TRBV7-9,TRBJ1-2,.,CASSPKPDWFGNYGYTF
TRBV28,TRBJ2-1,.,CASKGLSSYNEQFF
TRBV18,TRBJ2-1,.,CASSPGGPSYNEQFF
TRBV6-6,TRBJ2-3,.,CASRWLTSTDTQYF
TRBV5-4,TRBJ2-1,TRBD2,CASSFGGSSYNEQFF
TRBV5-1,TRBJ2-7,.,CASSLEGAGRDEQYF
TRBV13,TRBJ1-5,TRBD1,CASSYRGQPQHF
TRBV19,TRBJ1-2,.,CASSMTLSYGYTF
TRBV28,TRBJ2-7,.,CASSLWSQDYEQYF
TRBV5-5,TRBJ2-2,TRBD2,CASSPGGWDTGELFF
TRBV10-3,TRBJ2-7,TRBD1,CATKLTGTGNEQYF
TRBV2,TRBJ1-2,.,CASRTDNYGYTF
TRBV5-5,TRBJ2-1,.,CASSLESGRNEQFF
TRBV5-1,TRBJ2-2,.,CASSLTTTIGELFF
TRBV7-9,TRBJ1-1,.,CASSNLVEAFF
TRBV12-5,TRBJ2-6,.,CASGAWPAGQSRANVLTF
TRBV30,TRBJ1-6,.,CAWSVDVSYNSPLHF
TRBV7-2,TRBJ2-7,.,CASSFPGPYEQYF